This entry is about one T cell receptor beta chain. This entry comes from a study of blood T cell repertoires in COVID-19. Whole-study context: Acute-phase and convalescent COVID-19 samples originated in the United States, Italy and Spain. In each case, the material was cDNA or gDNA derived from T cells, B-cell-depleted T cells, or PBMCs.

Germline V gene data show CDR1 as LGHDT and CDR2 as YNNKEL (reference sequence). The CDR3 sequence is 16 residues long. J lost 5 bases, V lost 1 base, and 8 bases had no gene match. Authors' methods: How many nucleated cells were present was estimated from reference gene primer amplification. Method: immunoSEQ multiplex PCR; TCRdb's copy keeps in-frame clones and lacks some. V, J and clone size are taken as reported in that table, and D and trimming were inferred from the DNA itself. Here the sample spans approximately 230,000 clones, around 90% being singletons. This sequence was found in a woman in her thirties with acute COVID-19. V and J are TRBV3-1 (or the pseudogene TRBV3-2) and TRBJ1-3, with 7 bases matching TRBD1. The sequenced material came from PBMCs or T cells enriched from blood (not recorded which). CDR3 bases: TGTGCCAGCAGCCAAGGTAGAGGGGGCGGAAGAAACACCATATATTTT. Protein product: CASSQGRGGGRNTIYF.